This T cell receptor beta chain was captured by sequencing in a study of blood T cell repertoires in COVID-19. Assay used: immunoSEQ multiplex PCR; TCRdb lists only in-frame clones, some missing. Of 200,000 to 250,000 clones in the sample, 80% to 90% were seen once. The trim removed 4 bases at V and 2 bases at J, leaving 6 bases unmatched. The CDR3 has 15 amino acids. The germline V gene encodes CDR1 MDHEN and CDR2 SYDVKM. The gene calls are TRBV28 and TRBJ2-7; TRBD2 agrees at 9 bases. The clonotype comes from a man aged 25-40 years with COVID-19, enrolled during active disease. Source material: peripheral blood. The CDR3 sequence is CASSSPAGGTYEQYF. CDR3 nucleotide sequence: TGTGCCAGCAGTTCCCCAGCGGGGGGAACCTACGAGCAGTACTTC.